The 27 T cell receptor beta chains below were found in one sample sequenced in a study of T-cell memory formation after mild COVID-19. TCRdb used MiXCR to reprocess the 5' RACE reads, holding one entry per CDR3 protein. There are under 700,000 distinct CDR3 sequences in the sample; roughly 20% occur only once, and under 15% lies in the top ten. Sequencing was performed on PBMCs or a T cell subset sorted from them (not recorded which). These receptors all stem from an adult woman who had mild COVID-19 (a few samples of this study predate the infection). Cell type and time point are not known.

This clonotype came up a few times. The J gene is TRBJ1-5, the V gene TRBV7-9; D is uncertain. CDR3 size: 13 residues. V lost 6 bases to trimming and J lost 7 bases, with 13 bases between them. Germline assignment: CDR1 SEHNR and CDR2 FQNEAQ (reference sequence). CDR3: CASSLQGPQPQHF. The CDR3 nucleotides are TGTGCCAGCAGTCTTCAAGGGCCGCAGCCCCAGCATTTT. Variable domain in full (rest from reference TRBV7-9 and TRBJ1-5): DTGVSQNPRHKITKRGQNVTFRCDPISEHNRLYWYRQTLGQGPEFLTYFQNEAQLEKSRLLSDRFSAERPKGSFSTLEIQRTEQGDSAMYLCASSLQGPQPQHFGDGTRLSIL.

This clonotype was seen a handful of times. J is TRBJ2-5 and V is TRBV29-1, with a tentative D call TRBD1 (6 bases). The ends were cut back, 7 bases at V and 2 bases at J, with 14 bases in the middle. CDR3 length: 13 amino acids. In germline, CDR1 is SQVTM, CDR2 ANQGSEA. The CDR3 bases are TGCAGCGGGAAACAGGGATTGCAAGAGACCCAGTACTTC. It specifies CSGKQGLQETQYF. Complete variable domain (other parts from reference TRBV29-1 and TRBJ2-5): SAVISQKPSRDICQRGTSLTIQCQVDSQVTMMFWYRQQPGQSLTLIATANQGSEATYESGFVIDKFPISRPNLTFSTLTVSNMSPEDSSIYLCSGKQGLQETQYFGPGTRLLVL.

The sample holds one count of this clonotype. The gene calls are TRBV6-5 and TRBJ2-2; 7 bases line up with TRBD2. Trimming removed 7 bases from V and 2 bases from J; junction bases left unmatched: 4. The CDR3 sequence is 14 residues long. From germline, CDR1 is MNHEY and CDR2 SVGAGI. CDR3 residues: CASNQRGNTGELFF. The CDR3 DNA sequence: TGTGCCAGCAATCAGCGGGGAAACACCGGGGAGCTGTTTTTT.

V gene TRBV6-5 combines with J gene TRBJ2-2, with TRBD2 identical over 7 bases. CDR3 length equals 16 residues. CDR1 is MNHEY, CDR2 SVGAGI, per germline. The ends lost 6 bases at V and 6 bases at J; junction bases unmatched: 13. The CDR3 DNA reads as TGTGCCAGCAGAAGCGTTGGGGGGGGTAAGGCCGGGGAGCTGTTTTTT. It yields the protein CASRSVGGGKAGELFF.

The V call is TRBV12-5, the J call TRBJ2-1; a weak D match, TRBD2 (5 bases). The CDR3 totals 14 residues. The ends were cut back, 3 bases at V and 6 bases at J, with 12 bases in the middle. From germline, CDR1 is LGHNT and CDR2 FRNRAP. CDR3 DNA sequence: TGTGCTAGTGGTTTATCCCTTACTAGCAATGAGCAGTTCTTC. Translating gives CASGLSLTSNEQFF.

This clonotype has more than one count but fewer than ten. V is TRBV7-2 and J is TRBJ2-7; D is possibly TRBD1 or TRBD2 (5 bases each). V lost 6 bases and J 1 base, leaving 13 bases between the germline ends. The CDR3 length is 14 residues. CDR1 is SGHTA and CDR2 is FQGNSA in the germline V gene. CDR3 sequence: CASRPGTYSYEQYF. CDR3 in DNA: TGTGCCAGCAGACCGGGGACGTATTCCTACGAGCAGTACTTC.

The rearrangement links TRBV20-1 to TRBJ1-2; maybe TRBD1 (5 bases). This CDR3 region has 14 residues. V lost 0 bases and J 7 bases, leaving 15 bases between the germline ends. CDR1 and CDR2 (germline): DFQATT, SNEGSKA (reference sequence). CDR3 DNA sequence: TGCAGTGCTAGAGAGGTGGGGCTATCTGGTGGCTACACCTTC. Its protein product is CSAREVGLSGGYTF.

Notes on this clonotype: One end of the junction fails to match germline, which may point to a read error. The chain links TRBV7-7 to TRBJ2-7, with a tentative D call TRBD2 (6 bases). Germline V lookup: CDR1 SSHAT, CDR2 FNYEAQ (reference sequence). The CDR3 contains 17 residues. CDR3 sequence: CASSSKKRAYRSYEQYF. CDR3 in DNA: TGTGCTAGCAGCTCAAAGAAGCGGGCGTATCGCTCCTACGAGCAGTACTTC.

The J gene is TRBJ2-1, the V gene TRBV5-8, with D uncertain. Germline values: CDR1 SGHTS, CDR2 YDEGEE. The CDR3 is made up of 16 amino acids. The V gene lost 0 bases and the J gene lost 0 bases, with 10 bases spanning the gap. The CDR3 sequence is CASSLAKLSSYNEQFF. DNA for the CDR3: TGTGCCAGCAGCTTGGCCAAGTTGAGCTCCTACAATGAGCAGTTCTTC.

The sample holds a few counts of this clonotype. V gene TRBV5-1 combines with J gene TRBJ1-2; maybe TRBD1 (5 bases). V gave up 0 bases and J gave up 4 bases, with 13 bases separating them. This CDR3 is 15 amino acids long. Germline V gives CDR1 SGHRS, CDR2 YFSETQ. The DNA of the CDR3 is TGCGCCAGCAGCTTGGGGGACGTCGAAACCTATGGCTACACCTTC. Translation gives CASSLGDVETYGYTF.

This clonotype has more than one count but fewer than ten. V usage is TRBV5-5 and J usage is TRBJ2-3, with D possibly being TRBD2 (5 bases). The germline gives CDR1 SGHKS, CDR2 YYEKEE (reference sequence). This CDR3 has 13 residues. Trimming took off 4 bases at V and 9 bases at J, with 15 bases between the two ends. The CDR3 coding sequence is TGTGCCAGCAGCCAGAGACTACTATTAACGCAGTATTTT. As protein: CASSQRLLLTQYF.

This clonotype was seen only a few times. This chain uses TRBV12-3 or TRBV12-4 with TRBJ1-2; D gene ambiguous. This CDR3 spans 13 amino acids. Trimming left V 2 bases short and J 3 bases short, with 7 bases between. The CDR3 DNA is TGTGCCAGCAGTTTATGGGGAGACTATGGCTACACCTTC. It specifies CASSLWGDYGYTF.

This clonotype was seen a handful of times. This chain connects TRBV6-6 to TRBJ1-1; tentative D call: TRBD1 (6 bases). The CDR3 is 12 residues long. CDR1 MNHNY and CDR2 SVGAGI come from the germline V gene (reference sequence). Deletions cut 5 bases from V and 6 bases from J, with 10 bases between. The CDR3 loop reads CASSLRGPEAFF. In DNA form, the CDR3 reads TGTGCCAGCAGTCTCCGGGGGCCTGAAGCTTTCTTT.

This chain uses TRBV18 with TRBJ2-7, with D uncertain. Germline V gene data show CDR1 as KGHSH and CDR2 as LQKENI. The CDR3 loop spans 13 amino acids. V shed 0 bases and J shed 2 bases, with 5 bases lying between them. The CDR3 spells CASSPPTAYEQYF. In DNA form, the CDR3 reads TGTGCCAGCTCACCACCGACGGCCTACGAGCAGTACTTC.

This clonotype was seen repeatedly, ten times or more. In DNA form, the CDR3 reads TGTGCCAGCTCACCTACGGTTTCAGATACGCAGTATTTT. This encodes CASSPTVSDTQYF. This chain links TRBV18 with TRBJ2-3; D remains unclear. Deletions cut 3 bases from V and 4 bases from J, with 8 bases between. The germline gives CDR1 KGHSH, CDR2 LQKENI. This CDR3 is 13 amino acids long.

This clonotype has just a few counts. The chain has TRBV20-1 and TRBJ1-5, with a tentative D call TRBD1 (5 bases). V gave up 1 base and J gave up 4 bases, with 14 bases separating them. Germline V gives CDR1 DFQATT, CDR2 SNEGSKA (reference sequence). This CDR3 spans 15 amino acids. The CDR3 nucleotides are TGCAGTGCTAGAGCCACAGGTGTTAGAAATCAGCCCCAGCATTTT. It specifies CSARATGVRNQPQHF.

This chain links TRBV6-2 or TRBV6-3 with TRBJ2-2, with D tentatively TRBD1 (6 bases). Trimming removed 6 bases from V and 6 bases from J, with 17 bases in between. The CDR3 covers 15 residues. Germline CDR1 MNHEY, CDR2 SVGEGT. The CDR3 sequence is CASRRQELNAGELFF. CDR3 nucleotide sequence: TGTGCCAGCAGGAGACAGGAGTTAAATGCCGGGGAGCTGTTTTTT.

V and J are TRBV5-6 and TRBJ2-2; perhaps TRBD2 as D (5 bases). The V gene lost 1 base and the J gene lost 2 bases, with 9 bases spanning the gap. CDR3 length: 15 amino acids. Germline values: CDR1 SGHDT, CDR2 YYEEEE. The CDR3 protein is CASSLRGYNTGELFF. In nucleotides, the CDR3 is TGTGCCAGCAGCTTGCGCGGGTACAACACCGGGGAGCTGTTTTTT.

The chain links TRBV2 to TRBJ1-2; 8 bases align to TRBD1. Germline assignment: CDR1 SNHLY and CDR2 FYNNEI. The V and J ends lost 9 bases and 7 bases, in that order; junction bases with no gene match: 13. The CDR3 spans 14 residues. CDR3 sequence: CASGIDRGALGYTF. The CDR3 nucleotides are TGTGCCAGTGGAATAGACAGGGGTGCTCTTGGCTACACCTTC.

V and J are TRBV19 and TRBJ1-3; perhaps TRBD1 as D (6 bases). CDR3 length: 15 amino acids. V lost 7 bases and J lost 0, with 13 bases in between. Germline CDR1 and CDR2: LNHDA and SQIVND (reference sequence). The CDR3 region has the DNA TGTGCCAGTATAGGACAGCCAAGCTCTGGAAACACCATATATTTT. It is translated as CASIGQPSSGNTIYF.

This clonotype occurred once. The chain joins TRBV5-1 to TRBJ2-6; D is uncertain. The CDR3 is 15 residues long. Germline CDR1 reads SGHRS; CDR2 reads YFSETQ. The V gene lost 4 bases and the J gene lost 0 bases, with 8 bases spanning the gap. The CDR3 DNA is TGCGCCAGCAGCCCCCCGGTCTCTGGGGCCAACGTCCTGACTTTC. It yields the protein CASSPPVSGANVLTF.

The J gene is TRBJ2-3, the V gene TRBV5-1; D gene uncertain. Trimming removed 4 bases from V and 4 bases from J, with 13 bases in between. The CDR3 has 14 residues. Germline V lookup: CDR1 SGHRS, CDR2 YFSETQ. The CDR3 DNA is TGCGCCAGCAGCGACGGTTGGACCCCAGATACGCAGTATTTT. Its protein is CASSDGWTPDTQYF.

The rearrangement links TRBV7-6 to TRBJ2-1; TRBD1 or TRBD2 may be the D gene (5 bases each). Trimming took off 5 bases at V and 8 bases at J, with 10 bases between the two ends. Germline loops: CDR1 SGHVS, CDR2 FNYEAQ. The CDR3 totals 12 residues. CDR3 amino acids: CASSLRGHEQFF. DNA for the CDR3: TGTGCCAGCAGCCTACGGGGACATGAGCAGTTCTTC.

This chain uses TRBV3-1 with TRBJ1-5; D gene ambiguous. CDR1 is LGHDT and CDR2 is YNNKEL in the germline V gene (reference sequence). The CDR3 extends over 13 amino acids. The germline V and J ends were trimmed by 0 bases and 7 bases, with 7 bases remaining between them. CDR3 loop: CASSQDSAQPQHF. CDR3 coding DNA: TGTGCCAGCAGCCAAGATTCGGCCCAGCCCCAGCATTTT.

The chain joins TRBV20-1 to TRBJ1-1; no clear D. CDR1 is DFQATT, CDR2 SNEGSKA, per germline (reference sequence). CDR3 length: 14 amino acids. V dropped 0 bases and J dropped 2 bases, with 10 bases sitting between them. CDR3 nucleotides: TGCAGTGCTAGAGATGGCAGGACCAACACTGAAGCTTTCTTT. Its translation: CSARDGRTNTEAFF.

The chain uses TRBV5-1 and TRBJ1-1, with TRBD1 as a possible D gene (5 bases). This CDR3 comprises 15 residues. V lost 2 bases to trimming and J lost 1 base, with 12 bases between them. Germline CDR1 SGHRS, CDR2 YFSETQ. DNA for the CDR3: TGCGCCAGCAGCTTCAGGGACGGATCGAACACTGAAGCTTTCTTT. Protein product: CASSFRDGSNTEAFF.

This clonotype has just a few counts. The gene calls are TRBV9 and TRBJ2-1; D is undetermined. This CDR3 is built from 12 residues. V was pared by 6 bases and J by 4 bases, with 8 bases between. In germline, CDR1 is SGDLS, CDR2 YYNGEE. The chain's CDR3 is CASTNFYNEQFF. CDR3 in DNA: TGTGCCAGCACCAACTTTTACAATGAGCAGTTCTTC.